The source of this T cell receptor (beta chain) is a study of human T cells and chemical hapten exposure. Time point described: pre-sensitization, week 0. Treatment described: therapeutic diphenylcyclopropenone sensitization with weekly scalp DPC. Original data processing: Sample TCR totals centred on a median of 95,638, ranging about 20,000 to 700,000. TCRdb independently ran MiXCR on the RACE reads; one entry per CDR3 protein. TCRdb's processing, not the authors' own work, is the source of the V and J calls. The repertoire holds about 77,000 distinct CDR3 sequences, approximately 14% seen once, with roughly 4.6% in the top ten. Looked up from germline, CDR1 is SGHTA and CDR2 is FQGNSA. V gave up 5 bases and J gave up 5 bases, with 12 bases separating them. There are 13 residues in the CDR3.

The V and J genes are TRBV7-2 and TRBJ2-5; D possibly corresponds to TRBD2 (5 bases). The sequencing used whole blood, collected in connection with sensitization to the hapten diphenylcyclopropenone (DPC). The receptor was isolated from a woman between 50 and 59 years old with alopecia areata. Some clones in this sample may be carry-over from other donors' samples. This CDR3 is CASSVALAETQYF. CDR3 nucleotides: TGTGCCAGCAGCGTGGCCCTAGCCGAGACCCAGTACTTC.